What follows describes a single TCR beta chain. The antigen remains undetermined. This CDR3 is 11 amino acids long. Germline loops: CDR1 LNHDA, CDR2 SQIVND (reference sequence). The germline V and J ends were trimmed by 6 bases and 5 bases, with 7 bases remaining between them. The data were obtained in a study of cytomegalovirus exposure and HLA in healthy donors. Background on the study: Membership in the Caucasian-associated ancestry cluster was found for 65% to 85% of roughly 360 genotyped donors.

PCR was performed using 60 Vbeta and 13 Jbeta primers. The assay was immunoSEQ multiplex PCR, and TCRdb's table has in-frame clones only and misses some. The sample has under 200,000 clones, less than 90% seen once. Findings and limits, study-wide: In a later analysis, HLA-associated TCR beta chains were more clonally expanded than equally common others. Most TCR sequences showed up rarely, but some public TCRs showed up in many donors.

Material for sequencing was PBMCs. The rearrangement joins TRBV19 to TRBJ1-2; D is ambiguous. The sequence was collected from a woman aged 45-65 years in good health and CMV-seropositive. The CDR3 region is CASSKTYGYTF. CDR3 DNA: TGTGCCAGTAGCAAGACTTATGGCTACACCTTC.